Following are 11 T cell receptor beta chains from one sample sequenced in a study of blood T cell repertoires in COVID-19. Method: immunoSEQ multiplex PCR; TCRdb's copy keeps in-frame clones and lacks some. The profile shows approximately 220,000 clones, over 70% of them singletons. The specimen was peripheral blood. Receptors originate from a woman aged 45-59 years with acute or convalescent COVID-19.

V and J are TRBV6-5 and TRBJ2-7; D call uncertain. The germline V gene has CDR1 MNHEY and CDR2 SVGAGI. The germline V and J ends were trimmed by 7 bases and 4 bases, with 11 bases remaining between them. The CDR3 sequence is 12 residues long. CDR3 amino acids: CASTPVQYEQYF. The CDR3 DNA sequence: TGTGCCAGCACCCCTGTTCAGTACGAGCAGTACTTC.

The V and J genes are TRBV27 and TRBJ2-7, with TRBD2 as a possible D gene (5 bases). The CDR3 has 14 amino acids. The germline V gene encodes CDR1 MNHEY and CDR2 SMNVEV (reference sequence). V gave up 7 bases and J gave up 0 bases, with 13 bases separating them. CDR3 nucleotides: TGTGCCAGCAATCCTCGGGGTAGCTCCTACGAGCAGTACTTC. This encodes CASNPRGSSYEQYF.

This chain uses TRBV19 with TRBJ2-3; no definite D call. V was pared by 3 bases and J by 1 base, with 8 bases between. The CDR3 totals 14 residues. Germline V gene data show CDR1 as LNHDA and CDR2 as SQIVND (reference sequence). The CDR3 loop is CASSMWQGTDTQYF. The CDR3 region has the DNA TGTGCCAGTAGTATGTGGCAGGGCACAGATACGCAGTATTTT. The variable domain in full, completed from reference TRBV19 and TRBJ2-3, reads DGGITQSPKYLFRKEGQNVTLSCEQNLNHDAMYWYRQDPGQGLRLIYYSQIVNDFQKGDIAEGYSVSREKKESFPLTVTSAQKNPTAFYLCASSMWQGTDTQYFGPGTRLTVL.

The chain couples TRBV14 to TRBJ2-7; D is perhaps TRBD1 (5 bases). This CDR3 contains 13 residues. Germline CDR1 is SGHDN and CDR2 is FVKESK. V was shortened by 0 bases and J by 6 bases, with 9 bases between the two germline ends. The CDR3 bases are TGTGCCAGCAGCCAAGATCGAAGGGGCGAGCAGTACTTC. This sequence encodes CASSQDRRGEQYF.

The V gene is TRBV6-7, the J gene TRBJ1-4, with TRBD1 as a possible D gene (5 bases). TRBV6-7 is noted as an ORF with a role that remains uncertain. The CDR3 spans 15 residues. Trimming removed 0 bases from V and 8 bases from J, with 13 bases in between. Here the CDR3 reads CASSYSGRAGEKLFF. The CDR3 bases are TGTGCCAGCAGTTACTCCGGCAGGGCAGGAGAAAAACTGTTTTTT.

This clone was picked up a small number of times. The rearrangement joins TRBV28 to TRBJ1-3; D is uncertain. V lost 2 bases and J lost 0, with 17 bases in between. The CDR3 is made up of 18 amino acids. Germline loops: CDR1 MDHEN, CDR2 SYDVKM. CDR3 sequence: CASSLKIPLGLSGNTIYF. As DNA, the CDR3 is TGTGCCAGCAGTTTAAAAATCCCCCTGGGCCTCTCTGGAAACACCATATATTTT.

The J gene is TRBJ1-1, the V gene TRBV7-9; a weak D match, TRBD1 (5 bases). V lost 1 base to trimming and J lost 5 bases, with 11 bases between them. Germline CDR1 and CDR2: SEHNR and FQNEAQ (reference sequence). The CDR3 length is 14 residues. CDR3 DNA: TGTGCCAGCAGCTTAGTAGTGGGGCGGACTGAAGCTTTCTTT. As protein: CASSLVVGRTEAFF.

As DNA, the CDR3 is TGTGCCAGCAGTTTAATAGACAGGGTGGATGAGCAGTTCTTC. Protein: CASSLIDRVDEQFF. The genes are TRBV27 and TRBJ2-1; the match to TRBD1 covers 7 bases. The germline V gene encodes CDR1 MNHEY and CDR2 SMNVEV (reference sequence). CDR3 length: 14 amino acids. V was pared by 2 bases and J by 8 bases, with 6 bases of the junction left unmatched.

A single count supports this clone. The J gene is TRBJ2-7, the V gene TRBV19, with 8 positions matching TRBD1. Per the germline V gene, CDR1 is LNHDA and CDR2 is SQIVND (reference sequence). CDR3 length: 15 residues. The chain's CDR3 is CATKRAGTGTYEQYF. The CDR3 DNA sequence: TGTGCTACTAAACGGGCCGGGACAGGTACCTACGAGCAGTACTTC.

The rearrangement links TRBV11-2 to TRBJ1-4; no clear D gene. Germline lookup yields CDR1 SGHAT and CDR2 FQNNGV. V lost 7 bases to trimming and J lost 5 bases, with 11 bases between them. This CDR3 spans 13 amino acids. CDR3: CASTKLSNEKLFF. The CDR3 DNA follows: TGTGCCAGCACCAAACTCTCAAATGAAAAACTGTTTTTT.

The rearrangement joins TRBV27 to TRBJ1-4, with 9 bases that match TRBD1. The CDR3 totals 16 residues. Trimming cost V 5 bases and J 6 bases; bases outside gene matches: 10. Per germline, CDR1 MNHEY and CDR2 SMNVEV (reference sequence). CDR3 bases: TGTGCCAGCAGTCCCGGACAGGGGCTGGGGTATGAAAAACTGTTTTTT. Residues: CASSPGQGLGYEKLFF.